These 21 T cell receptor beta chains share one sample of origin, sequenced in a study of cytomegalovirus exposure and HLA in healthy donors. 13 Jbeta primers and 60 Vbeta primers were used for the PCR. The repertoire was sequenced with immunoSEQ multiplex PCR; TCRdb's copy has only in-frame clones and lacks some. The data hold around 140,000 clones, with 78% observed a single time. The sequencing input was PBMCs. These receptors came from a female donor in good health and CMV-seronegative.

J is TRBJ2-3 and V is TRBV5-4; TRBD2 agrees at 12 bases. V gave up 3 bases and J gave up 5 bases; unmatched junction bases: 7. Germline CDR1 and CDR2: SGHNT and YYREEE (reference sequence). CDR3 length: 16 amino acids. CDR3 sequence (DNA): TGTGCCAGCAGCTCCCGACTAGCGGGAGAAGTAGATACGCAGTATTTT. This codes for CASSSRLAGEVDTQYF.

The rearrangement links TRBV29-1 to TRBJ2-5; 10 nucleotides agree with TRBD1. The CDR3 is made up of 15 amino acids. J gave up 5 bases and V 3 bases, and 9 bases lay outside the gene matches. CDR1 SQVTM and CDR2 ANQGSEA come from the germline V gene. The CDR3 region is CSVDRGTGELETQYF. The CDR3 nucleotides are TGCAGCGTTGACAGAGGGACAGGGGAGTTGGAGACCCAGTACTTC. The full variable domain, with the rest looked up from reference TRBV29-1 and TRBJ2-5, is SAVISQKPSRDICQRGTSLTIQCQVDSQVTMMFWYRQQPGQSLTLIATANQGSEATYESGFVIDKFPISRPNLTFSTLTVSNMSPEDSSIYLCSVDRGTGELETQYFGPGTRLLVL.

The V and J genes are TRBV15 and TRBJ1-4; weak D call: TRBD1 (5 bases). Germline-derived CDR1 and CDR2 are LNHNV and YYDKDF (reference sequence). The length of the CDR3 is 16 residues. V was clipped by 0 bases and J by 5 bases, with 13 bases between them. The CDR3: CATSREWGDLNEKLFF. In DNA form, the CDR3 reads TGTGCCACCAGCAGAGAATGGGGGGACCTCAATGAAAAACTGTTTTTT. Complete variable domain (other parts from reference TRBV15 and TRBJ1-4): DAMVIQNPRYQVTQFGKPVTLSCSQTLNHNVMYWYQQKSSQAPKLLFHYYDKDFNNEADTPDNFQSRRPNTSFCFLDIRSPGLGDTAMYLCATSREWGDLNEKLFFGSGTQLSVL.

The chain employs TRBV5-1 and TRBJ1-1, with 8 bases fitting TRBD1. The CDR3 runs to 15 residues. The germline V gene has CDR1 SGHRS and CDR2 YFSETQ. V was pared by 0 bases and J by 5 bases, with 6 bases of the junction left unmatched. CDR3 region: CASSLDGQGWTEAFF. As DNA, the CDR3 is TGCGCCAGCAGCTTGGATGGACAGGGCTGGACTGAAGCTTTCTTT.

This clone showed up just a few times. This chain connects TRBV7-9 to TRBJ1-3, with no clear D. V dropped 5 bases and J dropped 3 bases, with 5 bases sitting between them. The germline gives CDR1 SEHNR, CDR2 FQNEAQ (reference sequence). The CDR3 has 12 amino acids. The chain's CDR3 is CASSIGGNTIYF. In nucleotides, the CDR3 is TGTGCCAGCAGCATCGGTGGAAACACCATATATTTT.

The rearrangement joins TRBV27 to TRBJ2-5; TRBD1 aligns across 9 bases. V shed 8 bases and J 4 bases; nucleotides not matched to a gene: 8. CDR1 is MNHEY and CDR2 is SMNVEV in the germline V gene (reference sequence). This CDR3 comprises 14 residues. CDR3 residues: CASGHTGGGETQYF. The CDR3 region has the DNA TGTGCCAGCGGTCATACAGGGGGCGGAGAGACCCAGTACTTC.

The chain is built from TRBV15 and TRBJ1-1; D may be TRBD1 (6 bases). The CDR3 has 15 amino acids. V was trimmed by 1 base and J by 2 bases, leaving 11 bases between them. Germline V CDR1 and CDR2: LNHNV, YYDKDF (reference sequence). The CDR3 DNA follows: TGTGCCACCAGCAGAGGAACAGGGATAAACACTGAAGCTTTCTTT. As protein: CATSRGTGINTEAFF.

The chain combines TRBV2 with TRBJ2-5; no clear D. V lost 0 bases, J lost 0 bases, and 5 bases lay in between. The CDR3 runs 14 residues. CDR1 is SNHLY and CDR2 is FYNNEI in the germline V gene. CDR3 in amino acids: CASSEASYQETQYF. CDR3 sequence (DNA): TGTGCCAGCAGTGAAGCGTCGTACCAAGAGACCCAGTACTTC.

Only one count was recorded for this clone. This chain links TRBV30 with TRBJ1-2; 8 bases fit TRBD1. This CDR3 contains 11 residues. The germline V gene has CDR1 GTSNPN and CDR2 SVGIG (reference sequence). V was pared by 8 bases and J by 6 bases, with 5 bases of the junction left unmatched. This CDR3 reads CARQGLDGYTF. The CDR3 nucleotides read TGTGCCCGACAGGGGTTGGATGGCTACACCTTC. The complete variable domain, with remaining parts taken from reference TRBV30 and TRBJ1-2, reads SQTIHQWPATLVQPVGSPLSLECTVEGTSNPNLYWYRQAAGRGLQLLFYSVGIGQISSEVPQNLSASRPQDRQFILSSKKLLLSDSGFYLCARQGLDGYTFGSGTRLTVV.

The chain uses TRBV9 and TRBJ2-5; a weak D match, TRBD2 (7 bases). Germline V gene sequence: CDR1 SGDLS, CDR2 YYNGEE. This CDR3 spans 15 amino acids. V lost 3 bases to trimming and J lost 2 bases, with 14 bases between them. The CDR3 DNA reads TGTGCCAGCAGCGGGGGGGGCGGGCATCAAGAGACCCAGTACTTC. Translating gives CASSGGGGHQETQYF.

The chain combines TRBV4-3 with TRBJ1-2; the D gene is possibly TRBD1 (5 bases). The germline gives CDR1 LGHNA, CDR2 YSLEER. The CDR3 runs to 13 residues. V lost 4 bases to trimming and J lost 8 bases, with 14 bases between them. The CDR3 sequence is CASSPIGVSGYTF. CDR3 coding DNA: TGCGCCAGCAGCCCTATAGGGGTGAGCGGCTACACCTTC.

This clone was detected a few times. This chain links TRBV7-8 with TRBJ2-7; D not certain. V lost 4 bases and J 4 bases, leaving 5 bases between the germline ends. The CDR3 covers 11 residues. CDR1 and CDR2 from the germline V gene are SGHVS and FQNEAQ. Here the CDR3 reads CASSSMYEQYF. DNA of the CDR3: TGTGCCAGCAGCTCCATGTACGAGCAGTACTTC. The full variable domain, rest sourced from reference TRBV7-8 and TRBJ2-7, is GAGVSQSPRYKVAKRGQDVALRCDPISGHVSLFWYQQALGQGPEFLTYFQNEAQLDKSGLPSDRFFAERPEGSVSTLKIQRTQQEDSAVYLCASSSMYEQYFGPGTRLTVT.

This clone was recorded once. J is TRBJ2-1 and V is TRBV5-4; possibly TRBD2 for D (6 bases). Trimming shortened V by 0 bases and J by 8 bases, and 15 bases separated the two germline ends. The germline V gene has CDR1 SGHNT and CDR2 YYREEE (reference sequence). CDR3 length: 15 amino acids. The DNA for the CDR3 is TGTGCCAGCAGCTTGGTAGGGACTCCCTTGGATGAGCAGTTCTTC. As protein: CASSLVGTPLDEQFF.

On this clone itself: Other DNA sequences in the same sample also yield this CDR3. The chain has TRBV7-2 and TRBJ2-7; 9 nucleotides agree with TRBD2. Germline loops: CDR1 SGHTA, CDR2 FQGNSA. The CDR3 consists of 15 residues. The V and J ends lost 3 bases and 2 bases, in that order; junction bases with no gene match: 5. CDR3 sequence (DNA): TGTGCCAGCAGCTTGGGCCTAGCGGGAACCTACGAGCAGTACTTC. This translates into CASSLGLAGTYEQYF.

The chain has TRBV4-1 and TRBJ2-1, with D perhaps matching TRBD1 (5 bases). The CDR3 sequence is 14 residues long. The germline V gene encodes CDR1 MGHRA and CDR2 YSYEKL. The V end lost 0 bases, the J end lost 7 bases, and 10 bases lay between the germline ends. The CDR3 bases are TGCGCCAGCAGCCAAGAGGTTAGGGGTAATGAGCAGTTCTTC. Its translation is CASSQEVRGNEQFF.

This clone was observed once. The rearrangement uses TRBV14 and TRBJ2-7, with a possible D match to TRBD1 (6 bases). Germline values: CDR1 SGHDN, CDR2 FVKESK. V lost 0 bases and J 0 bases, leaving 15 bases between the germline ends. The CDR3 spans 17 residues. In nucleotides, the CDR3 is TGTGCCAGCAGCCAAGAATTGCCAGGGGTATTCTCCTACGAGCAGTACTTC. Translation: CASSQELPGVFSYEQYF.

CDR3 region: CASSLGVASNTGELFF. DNA for the CDR3: TGCGCCAGCAGCTTGGGGGTAGCCTCGAACACCGGGGAGCTGTTTTTT. The chain uses TRBV5-1 and TRBJ2-2; no clear D. Germline V gene sequence: CDR1 SGHRS, CDR2 YFSETQ. The CDR3 length is 16 residues. V lost 0 bases to trimming and J lost 0 bases, with 9 bases between them.

This sequence joins TRBV21-1 and TRBJ2-4; no check of the table's D call, TRBD2, against the DNA was made. TRBV21-1 is a pseudogene locus. The CDR3 has 17 residues. CDR3 protein: CASGGTTQILAKNIQYF. The CDR3 nucleotides are TGTGCCAGCGGCGGGACCACACAGATTCTAGCCAAAAACATTCAGTACTTC.

The chain combines TRBV5-5 with TRBJ1-1; perhaps TRBD1 as D (6 bases). Germline CDR1 SGHKS, CDR2 YYEKEE (reference sequence). Trimming took off 5 bases at V and 3 bases at J, with 11 bases between the two ends. The CDR3 length is 13 residues. The CDR3 protein is CASRQGLYTEAFF. The CDR3 coding sequence is TGTGCCAGCAGGCAGGGGTTGTACACTGAAGCTTTCTTT.

The gene calls are TRBV6-5 and TRBJ1-2, with D unclear. The CDR3 has 15 amino acids. Deletions cut 3 bases from V and 3 bases from J, with 14 bases between. Germline CDR1 and CDR2: MNHEY and SVGAGI. This CDR3 reads CASSYDDTAYYGYTF. The CDR3 DNA is TGTGCCAGCAGTTATGATGACACCGCTTACTATGGCTACACCTTC.

The rearrangement uses TRBV7-2 and TRBJ2-3; D call uncertain. V was trimmed by 5 bases and J by 5 bases, leaving 23 bases between them. Per the germline V gene, CDR1 is SGHTA and CDR2 is FQGNSA. The CDR3 runs 17 residues. The CDR3 nucleotides are TGTGCCAGCAGCCCGGAGAGAGCCGCACGTATTCAAGATACGCAGTATTTT. Its translation is CASSPERAARIQDTQYF.